This TCR beta chain was sequenced for a study of beta chain features in type 1 diabetes. As for the study in general: Sorted cell examination encompassed roughly 110 million cells across all samples.

Study findings and constraints: A moderate, significant TCRB CDR3 shortening appeared in type 1 diabetes across four CD4+ subsets. Reads derived from cDNA could over-represent cells showing high TCR expression. For TCRB rearrangement, an influence of HLA type remained unresolved here.

In this sample, this clone turned up a few times. The antigen remains undetermined. Expressed TCRB transcripts were sequenced because the entire RNA isolate underwent reverse transcription. TCRdb's copy holds only in-frame clones and misses some; the assay was immunoSEQ multiplex PCR. The sample includes about 340,000 clones, around 9.7% seen only once; the top ten take over 0.95%. The CDR3 totals 21 residues. Germline CDR1 SGHVS, CDR2 FQNEAQ. Trimming shortened V by 2 bases and J by 7 bases, and 33 bases separated the two germline ends. V usage is TRBV7-8 and J usage is TRBJ2-1, with D tentatively TRBD1 (6 bases). Specimen: central memory CD4+ T cells from blood. The TCR sequence derives from a man aged 25-45 years with type 1 diabetes. The CDR3 DNA sequence: TGTGCCAGCAGCTTATCATCAGGCCCTTGGGTGGGACACGTCAATAAGAATGAGCAGTTCTTC. As protein: CASSLSSGPWVGHVNKNEQFF.